The 20 T cell receptor beta chains below come from one sample, sequenced in a study of T cell changes during pregnancy in multiple sclerosis (dated by TCRdb to the late 2010s). The library was built by means of the immunoSEQ multiplex PCR assay. TCRdb retrieved this table from immuneACCESS and kept in-frame rearrangements only. Not all clones are present; in checked studies, unresolved V genes account for under half, and no reason is known for the remainder. In this sample the table shows some 45,000 clones, around 95% of which occur a single time. The ten largest clones take up under 6% of the sample. Sample: CD8+ T cells from peripheral blood mononuclear cells, taken in the first trimester of pregnancy. All receptors derive from a female donor with multiple sclerosis, enrolled in a pregnancy study.

The CDR3 loop is CASSFYSNQPQHF. The CDR3 nucleotides read TGTGCCAGCAGTTTCTATAGCAATCAGCCCCAGCATTTT. The chain has TRBV27 and TRBJ1-5; the D is unclear. Germline V gene sequence: CDR1 MNHEY, CDR2 SMNVEV (reference sequence). V was cut by 3 bases and J by 0 bases, with 3 bases left in between. This CDR3 contains 13 residues.

The rearrangement links TRBV27 to TRBJ1-3; unclear D gene. The CDR3 is made up of 15 amino acids. Looked up from germline, CDR1 is MNHEY and CDR2 is SMNVEV (reference sequence). V lost 5 bases to trimming and J lost 4 bases, with 15 bases between them. In nucleotides, the CDR3 is TGTGCCAGCAGTCTCAGAGGATACCCCGGAAACACCATATATTTT. Its translation: CASSLRGYPGNTIYF.

V gene TRBV4-1 combines with J gene TRBJ2-2; no clear D gene. The CDR3 consists of 15 residues. Germline lookup yields CDR1 MGHRA and CDR2 YSYEKL. V lost 6 bases to trimming and J lost 0 bases, with 11 bases between them. The CDR3 DNA is TGCGCCAGCAGTGGGCGCGCGACGAACACCGGGGAGCTGTTTTTT. Its translation: CASSGRATNTGELFF.

The chain joins TRBV2 to TRBJ1-4; D remains unclear. This CDR3 has 15 amino acids. The germline CDR1 and CDR2 sequences are SNHLY and FYNNEI. Trimming stripped 5 bases from V and 0 bases from J, with 10 bases between. As DNA, the CDR3 is TGTGCCAGCAGTTCTGACGGGACAACTAATGAAAAACTGTTTTTT. Protein sequence: CASSSDGTTNEKLFF.

The genes are TRBV13 and TRBJ2-5, with 9 bases matching TRBD1. CDR3 length: 15 residues. With V trimmed by 5 bases and J by 1 base, 5 bases remained unmatched. Per the germline V gene, CDR1 is PRHDT and CDR2 is FYEKMQ (reference sequence). In nucleotides, the CDR3 is TGTGCCAGCAGCACGGGACAGGGTCGCCAAGAGACCCAGTACTTC. Residues: CASSTGQGRQETQYF. The variable domain in full, with the rest retrieved from reference TRBV13 and TRBJ2-5, is AAGVIQSPRHLIKEKRETATLKCYPIPRHDTVYWYQQGPGQDPQFLISFYEKMQSDKGSIPDRFSAQQFSDYHSELNMSSLELGDSALYFCASSTGQGRQETQYFGPGTRLLVL.

The rearrangement uses TRBV5-8 and TRBJ2-1; tentative D call: TRBD1 (5 bases). This CDR3 comprises 12 residues. V shed 6 bases and J shed 8 bases, with 12 bases lying between them. Germline CDR1 reads SGHTS; CDR2 reads YDEGEE. The CDR3 loop reads CASTLEGDEQFF. CDR3 sequence (DNA): TGTGCCAGCACGTTGGAAGGGGATGAGCAGTTCTTC.

This clone is a singleton in its sample. This chain links TRBV18 with TRBJ2-7; TRBD1 matches 7 bases. Germline assignment: CDR1 KGHSH and CDR2 LQKENI. There are 14 residues in the CDR3. V dropped 5 bases and J dropped 2; count of bases not matched to a gene: 6. CDR3 residues: CASSTPGTAYEQYF. For the CDR3, the DNA is TGTGCCAGCTCAACTCCCGGGACAGCCTACGAGCAGTACTTC.

The chain employs TRBV10-3 and TRBJ1-3; possible D gene TRBD1, 5 bases. The CDR3 contains 18 residues. The V gene lost 2 bases and the J gene lost 0 bases, with 17 bases spanning the gap. Looked up from germline, CDR1 is ENHRY and CDR2 is SYGVKD. CDR3: CAISEPTEDRVSGNTIYF. CDR3 in DNA: TGTGCCATCAGTGAGCCCACTGAAGACAGAGTCTCTGGAAACACCATATATTTT.

The genes are TRBV27 and TRBJ2-1; 9 nucleotides line up with TRBD2. Per germline, CDR1 MNHEY and CDR2 SMNVEV (reference sequence). This CDR3 has 15 residues. J lost 9 bases, V lost 2 bases, and 8 bases had no gene match. This CDR3 is CASSLSVAGDVEQFF. The CDR3 region has the DNA TGTGCCAGCAGTTTAAGCGTAGCGGGAGACGTTGAGCAGTTCTTC.

The V and J genes are TRBV5-6 and TRBJ2-7; 11 nucleotides line up with TRBD2. Germline CDR1 is SGHDT and CDR2 is YYEEEE. This CDR3 comprises 14 residues. J was trimmed by 3 bases and V by 3 bases; bases with no gene match: 2. In nucleotides, the CDR3 is TGTGCCAGCAGCTGGCTAGCGGGAGGCTACGAGCAGTACTTC. It translates to CASSWLAGGYEQYF.

In this sample, this clone turned up once. The gene calls are TRBV19 and TRBJ1-1, with 7 bases identical to TRBD1. Looked up from germline, CDR1 is LNHDA and CDR2 is SQIVND (reference sequence). This CDR3 is 15 amino acids long. The V and J ends lost 5 bases and 3 bases, in that order; junction bases with no gene match: 9. Written as DNA, the CDR3 is TGTGCCAGTAGTCCGTCGACAGGGCTCTACACTGAAGCTTTCTTT. Its protein is CASSPSTGLYTEAFF.

V and J are TRBV13 and TRBJ2-3, with 9 bases identical to TRBD1. V lost 1 base and J lost 0; bases outside the gene matches: 5. Germline CDR1 and CDR2: PRHDT and FYEKMQ (reference sequence). This CDR3 contains 17 residues. CDR3 nucleotides: TGTGCCAGCAGCTTAGCTTATGGACAGGGGAGCACAGATACGCAGTATTTT. Translated: CASSLAYGQGSTDTQYF.

V usage is TRBV7-8 and J usage is TRBJ1-5, with 7 bases lining up with TRBD1. The CDR3 loop spans 14 amino acids. Per germline, CDR1 SGHVS and CDR2 FQNEAQ. With V trimmed by 1 base and J by 6 bases, 3 bases remained unmatched. The chain's CDR3 is CASSLGQGSQPQHF. The CDR3 bases are TGTGCCAGCAGCTTAGGACAGGGAAGTCAGCCCCAGCATTTT.

In this sample, this clone turned up once. The chain carries TRBV27 and TRBJ2-1; TRBD2 aligns across 8 bases. From germline, CDR1 is MNHEY and CDR2 SMNVEV (reference sequence). The J segment lost 4 bases and the V segment lost 2 bases, leaving 4 bases of the junction unmatched. CDR3 size: 15 residues. The CDR3 loop reads CASSLTSGGYNEQFF. The CDR3 nucleotides read TGTGCCAGCAGTTTAACCAGCGGGGGATACAATGAGCAGTTCTTC.

The rearrangement joins TRBV7-9 to TRBJ2-2; TRBD2 agrees at 9 bases. Germline CDR1 is SEHNR and CDR2 is FQNEAQ (reference sequence). Losses at the gene ends were 5 bases for V and 2 bases for J; bases not matched to a gene: 6. The CDR3 is 16 residues long. The CDR3 DNA reads as TGTGCCAGCAGCCCGCCTAGCGGGACCAACACCGGGGAGCTGTTTTTT. Translating gives CASSPPSGTNTGELFF.

The gene calls are TRBV5-4 and TRBJ2-1, with D possibly TRBD2 on 6 matching bases. Germline-derived CDR1 and CDR2 are SGHNT and YYREEE (reference sequence). The CDR3 spans 14 residues. V was clipped by 4 bases and J by 10 bases, with 18 bases between them. CDR3 nucleotides: TGTGCCAGCAGCCCCCCGGCGGGGTCGGACGAGCAGTTCTTC. The encoded protein is CASSPPAGSDEQFF.

In nucleotides, the CDR3 is TGTGCCAGCAGGGCGGGACTGGCCTACGAGCAGTACTTC. Protein: CASRAGLAYEQYF. The chain joins TRBV2 to TRBJ2-7, with a weak D call TRBD2 (6 bases). The V gene lost 6 bases and the J gene lost 2 bases, with 11 bases spanning the gap. The CDR3 spans 13 residues. Germline V gives CDR1 SNHLY, CDR2 FYNNEI.

This clone has only one observation. The rearrangement links TRBV14 to TRBJ2-1; D not certain. This CDR3 comprises 14 residues. Trimming pared 4 bases from V and 0 bases from J, leaving 7 bases between. Germline values: CDR1 SGHDN, CDR2 FVKESK. Written as DNA, the CDR3 is TGTGCCAGCAGCCTTTTAGACTCCTACAATGAGCAGTTCTTC. This translates into CASSLLDSYNEQFF. Full variable domain (missing parts from reference TRBV14 and TRBJ2-1): EAGVTQFPSHSVIEKGQTVTLRCDPISGHDNLYWYRRVMGKEIKFLLHFVKESKQDESGMPNNRFLAERTGGTYSTLKVQPAELEDSGVYFCASSLLDSYNEQFFGPGTRLTVL.

The V call is TRBV6-1, the J call TRBJ2-7, with TRBD2 matching over 9 bases. The trim removed 3 bases at V and 1 base at J, leaving 4 bases unmatched. The CDR3 loop spans 15 amino acids. The germline gives CDR1 MNHNS, CDR2 SASEGT. This chain's CDR3 is CASSDDTSGSYEQYF. The CDR3 DNA sequence: TGTGCCAGCAGTGATGATACTAGCGGGTCCTACGAGCAGTACTTC.

The genes are TRBV2 and TRBJ2-1; TRBD2 aligns across 13 bases. This CDR3 contains 19 residues. Germline V gene lookup returns CDR1 SNHLY and CDR2 FYNNEI. With 3 bases clipped from V and 12 bases from J, the junction kept 20 bases outside the gene matches. In DNA form, the CDR3 reads TGTGCCAGCAGTGAGTTGTCTGGGACTAGCGGGATGTCTACAATTCGGCAGTTCTTC. This sequence encodes CASSELSGTSGMSTIRQFF.